This T cell receptor (beta chain) was retrieved from a study of blood T cell repertoires in COVID-19. Background on the study: COVID-19 samples collected from the United States, Italy and Spain covered acute and convalescent phases. In each case, the material was cDNA or gDNA derived from T cells, B-cell-depleted T cells, or PBMCs.

In this sample, this clone turned up once. Germline V gene data show CDR1 as SGHVS and CDR2 as FNYEAQ. J lost 2 bases, V lost 5 bases, and 8 bases had no gene match. This CDR3 region has 17 residues. Some clones are missing from TCRdb's copy, which holds only in-frame ones; the method was immunoSEQ multiplex PCR. The data contain about 250,000 clones, around 83% of them singletons. Specimen: peripheral blood. This chain uses TRBV7-6 with TRBJ2-5, with 13 nucleotides matching TRBD2. The TCR comes from a man of 80 years or more with acute or convalescent COVID-19. CDR3 bases: TGTGCCAGCAGCACCCGACGGACTAGCGGGGGTCAAGAGACCCAGTACTTC. Amino acids: CASSTRRTSGGQETQYF.